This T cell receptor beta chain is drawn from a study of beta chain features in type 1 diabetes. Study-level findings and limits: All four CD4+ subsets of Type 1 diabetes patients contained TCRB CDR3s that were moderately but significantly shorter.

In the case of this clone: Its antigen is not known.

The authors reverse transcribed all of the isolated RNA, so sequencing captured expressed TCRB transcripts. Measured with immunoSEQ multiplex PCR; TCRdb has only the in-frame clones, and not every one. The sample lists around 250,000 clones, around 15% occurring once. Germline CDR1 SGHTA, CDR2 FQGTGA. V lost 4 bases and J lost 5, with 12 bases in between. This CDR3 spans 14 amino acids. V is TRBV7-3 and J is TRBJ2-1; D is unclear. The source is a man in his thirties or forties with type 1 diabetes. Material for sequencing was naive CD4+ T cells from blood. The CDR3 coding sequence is TGTGCCAGCAGCTCCCTAGGCTCGAACAATGAGCAGTTCTTC. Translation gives CASSSLGSNNEQFF.